These 8 T cell receptor beta chains were sequenced from one sample in a study of shared clonotypes between healthy human individuals. Measured with immunoSEQ multiplex PCR; TCRdb has only the in-frame clones, and not every one. Among about 2,200,000 clones listed, 90% to 95% were seen once. Naive CD8 cells were CD45RO-negative, positively selected for CCR7, excluding terminally differentiated effector memory CD45RA+ cells. The sequencing sample was made of naive CD8+ T cells from PBMCs. The receptor set was obtained from a man in his late teens or twenties in good health. Some clones in this sample may be carry-over from other donors' samples.

The gene calls are TRBV27 and TRBJ1-5, with D possibly being TRBD1 (5 bases). There are 13 residues in the CDR3. Looked up from germline, CDR1 is MNHEY and CDR2 is SMNVEV (reference sequence). Trimming took 4 bases from V and 3 from J, leaving 7 bases between them. CDR3 nucleotides: TGTGCCAGCAGTTGGGGGACCAATCAGCCCCAGCATTTT. It is translated as CASSWGTNQPQHF.

Turning to this clone: Other DNA sequences in the same sample also yield this CDR3. V is TRBV29-1 and J is TRBJ1-2, with 9 nucleotides matching TRBD1. The CDR3 totals 12 residues. CDR1 and CDR2 (germline): SQVTM, ANQGSEA. Losses at the gene ends were 6 bases for V and 5 bases for J; bases not matched to a gene: 4. The DNA of the CDR3 is TGCAGCGTAGGGACAGGGCTTTATGGCTACACCTTC. It yields the protein CSVGTGLYGYTF.

The chain combines TRBV13 with TRBJ1-1; D is possibly TRBD1 (5 bases). Germline V gene lookup returns CDR1 PRHDT and CDR2 FYEKMQ (reference sequence). V lost 5 bases and J 1 base, leaving 11 bases between the germline ends. The CDR3 loop spans 14 amino acids. This CDR3 is CASSHPTENTEAFF. CDR3 sequence (DNA): TGTGCCAGCAGCCACCCGACAGAGAACACTGAAGCTTTCTTT.

V is TRBV4-3 and J is TRBJ2-7; D gene uncertain. This CDR3 is 13 amino acids long. Germline V gene data show CDR1 as LGHNA and CDR2 as YSLEER. Between the trimmed V and J ends, which lost 1 base and 5 bases, there was a span of 9 bases. This CDR3 is CASSQGELDEQYF. In nucleotides, the CDR3 is TGCGCCAGCAGCCAAGGTGAGCTTGACGAGCAGTACTTC.

The V gene is TRBV2, the J gene TRBJ1-1; no clear D. The germline V gene has CDR1 SNHLY and CDR2 FYNNEI. Trimming took off 0 bases at V and 4 bases at J, with 9 bases between the two ends. The CDR3 covers 14 residues. The CDR3 protein is CASSEARDPTEAFF. The CDR3 DNA sequence: TGTGCCAGCAGTGAAGCACGGGATCCCACTGAAGCTTTCTTT.

The chain combines TRBV7-9 with TRBJ2-1; perhaps TRBD2 as D (5 bases). The V and J ends lost 4 bases and 3 bases respectively, with 13 bases between them. Germline V gene sequence: CDR1 SEHNR, CDR2 FQNEAQ (reference sequence). CDR3 size: 15 residues. The CDR3 here is CASSSPSRNYNEQFF. The CDR3 nucleotides read TGTGCCAGCAGCTCCCCTAGCCGCAACTACAATGAGCAGTTCTTC. Full variable domain (rest looked up from reference TRBV7-9 and TRBJ2-1): DTGVSQNPRHKITKRGQNVTFRCDPISEHNRLYWYRQTLGQGPEFLTYFQNEAQLEKSRLLSDRFSAERPKGSFSTLEIQRTEQGDSAMYLCASSSPSRNYNEQFFGPGTRLTVL.

The rearrangement joins TRBV7-9 to TRBJ2-5; a possible D gene is TRBD1 (5 bases). The germline V gene encodes CDR1 SEHNR and CDR2 FQNEAQ (reference sequence). Between the trimmed V and J ends, which lost 4 bases and 1 base, there was a span of 13 bases. The CDR3 has 15 amino acids. In DNA form, the CDR3 reads TGTGCCAGCAGCTCCTCGGTGGGGCCCCAAGAGACCCAGTACTTC. This codes for CASSSSVGPQETQYF.

A remark on this clone: The sample carries other DNA sequences with the same CDR3. The genes are TRBV28 and TRBJ1-1; no clear D. This CDR3 contains 12 residues. From germline, CDR1 is MDHEN and CDR2 SYDVKM. Trimming cost V 8 bases and J 2 bases, with 9 bases left between them. CDR3 amino acids: CASRTGNTEAFF. The CDR3 DNA sequence: TGTGCCAGCCGGACGGGAAACACTGAAGCTTTCTTT.